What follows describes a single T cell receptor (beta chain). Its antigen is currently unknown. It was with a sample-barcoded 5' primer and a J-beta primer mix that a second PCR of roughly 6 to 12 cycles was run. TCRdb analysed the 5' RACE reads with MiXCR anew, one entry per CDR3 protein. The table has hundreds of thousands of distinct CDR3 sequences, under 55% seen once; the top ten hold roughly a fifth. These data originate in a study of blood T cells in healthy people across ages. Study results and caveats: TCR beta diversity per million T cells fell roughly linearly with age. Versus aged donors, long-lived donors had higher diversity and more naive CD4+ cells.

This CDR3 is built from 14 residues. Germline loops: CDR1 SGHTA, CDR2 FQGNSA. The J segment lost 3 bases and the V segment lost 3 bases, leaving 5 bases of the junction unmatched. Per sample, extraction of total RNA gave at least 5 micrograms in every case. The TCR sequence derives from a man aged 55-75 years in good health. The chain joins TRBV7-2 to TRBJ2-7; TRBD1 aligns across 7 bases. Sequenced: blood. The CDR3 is CASSFTTGSYEQYF. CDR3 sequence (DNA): TGTGCCAGCAGCTTCACGACAGGGAGCTACGAGCAGTACTTC.